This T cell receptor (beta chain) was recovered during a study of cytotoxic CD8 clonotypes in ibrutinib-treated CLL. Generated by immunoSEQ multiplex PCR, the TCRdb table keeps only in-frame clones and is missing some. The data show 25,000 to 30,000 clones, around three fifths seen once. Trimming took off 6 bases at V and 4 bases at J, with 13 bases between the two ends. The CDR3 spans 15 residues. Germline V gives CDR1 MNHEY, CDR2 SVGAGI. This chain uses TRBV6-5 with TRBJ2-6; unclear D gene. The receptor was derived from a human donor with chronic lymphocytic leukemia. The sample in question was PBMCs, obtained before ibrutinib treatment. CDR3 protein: CASSPRRLGANVLTF. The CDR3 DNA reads TGTGCCAGCAGCCCCAGGCGGCTGGGGGCCAACGTCCTGACTTTC.